A selection of T cell receptor beta chains follows, all from one sample in a study of patients and donors after allogeneic stem cell transplantation. TCRdb re-derived calls from the RT-PCR reads in MiXCR, one entry per CDR3 protein. Seen here are approximately 210,000 distinct CDR3 sequences, 41% observed once, and the top ten hold around 35%. Sample: blood, either unsorted or a sorted T cell fraction (not recorded which). Every receptor here comes from a human donor who was either an allogeneic HSCT recipient or a stem cell or donor lymphocyte infusion donor (not recorded which). It is not recorded whose cells these are; they may come from a transplant donor. Each CDR3 is given with its conserved first and last residue. D genes are given only for firm matches. Clone size is stated in some rows and not others, as once, few, many or a class when expanded.

NA	TRBJ1-1	TRBV6-2/TRBV6-3	NA	TGTGCCAGCAGGCCGCAGGGTTTAGGCACTGAAGCTTTCTTT	CASRPQGLGTEAFF
TRBD1	TRBJ2-7	TRBV6-2/TRBV6-3	NA	TGTGCCAGCAGTTCCCCGACAGGGACCTACTACGAGCAGTACTTC	CASSSPTGTYYEQYF
NA	TRBJ2-7	TRBV6-2/TRBV6-3	NA	TGTGCCAGCAGCCTCTCGGGGCTTTCTCTCTACGAGCAGTACTTC	CASSLSGLSLYEQYF
NA	TRBJ1-2	TRBV5-5	NA	TGTGCCAGCAGCTTGGGGTATGGAGAGCCCTATGGCTACACCTTC	CASSLGYGEPYGYTF
NA	TRBJ1-3	TRBV7-9	many	TGTGCCAGCAGCTTACAGGGGCAAAACACCATATATTTT	CASSLQGQNTIYF
TRBD1	TRBJ1-5	TRBV6-6	NA	TGTGCCAGCACCAATACAGGGGTTTGGGCCCAGCATTTT	CASTNTGVWAQHF
TRBD1	TRBJ2-7	TRBV29-1	NA	TGCAGCGTTCAGGGGGCGCTCCCCTACGAGCAGTACTTC	CSVQGALPYEQYF
NA	TRBJ2-7	TRBV7-9	NA	TGTGCCAGCAGCTTAGCAATATCAGACGAGCAGTACTTC	CASSLAISDEQYF
NA	TRBJ1-2	TRBV7-2	few	TGTGCCAGCAGCTTCCTAGACCCCTTATCTGGCTACACCTTC	CASSFLDPLSGYTF
NA	TRBJ2-2	TRBV28	NA	TGTGCCAGCCAGGGGGAGGGAGCCGGGGAGCTGTTTTTT	CASQGEGAGELFF
TRBD2	TRBJ2-5	TRBV12-3/TRBV12-4	few	TGTGCCAGCAGCCGTAGCGGGACCGCCAAAACGGAGACCCAGTACTTC	CASSRSGTAKTETQYF
TRBD2	TRBJ2-1	TRBV27	NA	TGTGCCAGCAGTTCCCTCGGGGAGGGACGCAATGAGCAGTTCTTC	CASSSLGEGRNEQFF
TRBD1	TRBJ2-7	TRBV7-9	once	TGTGCCAGCAGCTTTGACAGGGGAAATGACGAGCAGTACTTC	CASSFDRGNDEQYF
NA	TRBJ1-2	TRBV12-3/TRBV12-4	NA	TGTGCCAGCAGTTTGATGCGGCCAGGTGGCTACACCTTC	CASSLMRPGGYTF
TRBD1	TRBJ2-3	TRBV7-2	NA	TGTGCCAGCAGGCGGACAGGGCCGACCTCTAGCACAGATACGCAGTATTTT	CASRRTGPTSSTDTQYF
NA	TRBJ1-1	TRBV5-8	few	TGTGCCAGCAGCTTATTCCGGGGGGCTACTGAAGCTTTCTTT	CASSLFRGATEAFF
NA	TRBJ1-2	TRBV12-3/TRBV12-4	few	TGTGCCAGCTCGGTGAAGGGGTATGGCTACACCTTC	CASSVKGYGYTF